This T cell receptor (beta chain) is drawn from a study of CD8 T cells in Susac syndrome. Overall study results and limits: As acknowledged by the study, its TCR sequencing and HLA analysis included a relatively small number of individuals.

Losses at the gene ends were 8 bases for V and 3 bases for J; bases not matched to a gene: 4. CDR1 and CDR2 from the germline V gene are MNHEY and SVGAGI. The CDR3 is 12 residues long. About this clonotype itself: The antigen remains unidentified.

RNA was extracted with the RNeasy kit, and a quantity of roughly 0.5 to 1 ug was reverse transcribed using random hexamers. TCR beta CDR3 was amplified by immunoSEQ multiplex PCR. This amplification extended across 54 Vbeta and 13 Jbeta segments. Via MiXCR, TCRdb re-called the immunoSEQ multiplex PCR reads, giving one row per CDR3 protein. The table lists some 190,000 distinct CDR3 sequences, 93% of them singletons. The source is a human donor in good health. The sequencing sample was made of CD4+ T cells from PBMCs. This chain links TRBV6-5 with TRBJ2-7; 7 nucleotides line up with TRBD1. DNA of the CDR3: TGTGCCAGCCGCCAGGGGGACTACGAGCAGTACTTC. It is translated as CASRQGDYEQYF.